This record covers a single T cell receptor (beta chain). Patients with stable or active relapsing-remitting disease, all of them treatment-naive, made up the multiple sclerosis controls. TEMRA cells were FACS-enriched, while CD8+ and CD4+ T cells were negatively isolated. Random-hexamer reverse transcription was applied to roughly 0.5 to 1 ug RNA. Amplification of TCR beta CDR3 by immunoSEQ multiplex PCR spanned 54 Vbeta and 13 Jbeta. TCRdb itself ran the immunoSEQ multiplex PCR reads through MiXCR, one entry per CDR3 protein. The profile shows roughly 400,000 distinct CDR3 sequences, 75% to 90% of them singletons. The sample originates from a study of CD8 T cells in Susac syndrome. V lost 4 bases and J lost 8; bases outside the gene matches: 11. The CDR3 extends over 15 amino acids. Germline CDR1 reads MRHNA; CDR2 reads SNTAGT.

The specimen was CD8+ T cells from PBMCs. The rearrangement joins TRBV6-4 to TRBJ2-1; 7 bases match TRBD2. The TCR originated in a human donor with multiple sclerosis. This CDR3 reads CASSAIGGGGDEQFF. CDR3 DNA sequence: TGTGCCAGCAGTGCCATTGGCGGGGGAGGCGATGAGCAGTTCTTC.